The text below deals with one TCR beta chain. V lost 6 bases, J lost 3 bases, and 7 bases stayed unmatched. The CDR3 covers 15 residues. The germline V gene has CDR1 ENHRY and CDR2 SYGVKD. Amplification used 60 Vbeta primers and 13 Jbeta primers. Clones were sequenced by immunoSEQ multiplex PCR, and TCRdb holds only the in-frame ones, with some missing. The repertoire holds roughly 78,000 clones, approximately 70% seen once, with 20% to 25% in the top ten. The sample is drawn from a study of cytomegalovirus exposure and HLA in healthy donors. Sequencing was done on a sample of PBMCs. This TCR came from a man aged 35 to 55 in good health and CMV-seropositive. This sequence joins TRBV10-3 and TRBJ1-2; 10 nucleotides agree with TRBD1. CDR3: CAISFSGTGDYGYTF. The CDR3 DNA follows: TGTGCCATCAGCTTTTCCGGGACAGGGGACTATGGCTACACCTTC.